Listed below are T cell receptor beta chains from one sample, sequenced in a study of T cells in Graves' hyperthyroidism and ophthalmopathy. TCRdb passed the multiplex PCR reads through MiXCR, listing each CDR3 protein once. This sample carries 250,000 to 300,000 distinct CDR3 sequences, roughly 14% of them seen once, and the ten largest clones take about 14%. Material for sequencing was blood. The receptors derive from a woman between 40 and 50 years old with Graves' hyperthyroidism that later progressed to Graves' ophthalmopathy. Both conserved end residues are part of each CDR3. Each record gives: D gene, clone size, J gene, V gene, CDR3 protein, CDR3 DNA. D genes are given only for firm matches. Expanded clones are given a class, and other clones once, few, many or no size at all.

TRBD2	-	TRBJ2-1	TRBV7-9	CASSYLGGGGGRGRYNEQFF	TGTGCCAGCAGTTACCTCGGTGGGGGGGGCGGGAGGGGTCGGTACAATGAGCAGTTCTTC
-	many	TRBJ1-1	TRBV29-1	CSVVMTGGTEAFF	TGCAGCGTTGTAATGACAGGAGGAACTGAAGCTTTCTTT
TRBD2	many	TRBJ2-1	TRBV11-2	CASSTRRGTSGYNEQFF	TGTGCCAGCAGCACCAGACGCGGGACTAGCGGTTACAATGAGCAGTTCTTC
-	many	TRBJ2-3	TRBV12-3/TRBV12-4	CASSPESTDTQYF	TGTGCCAGCAGTCCCGAGAGCACAGATACGCAGTATTTT
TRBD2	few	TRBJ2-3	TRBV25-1	CASSDSSGSGTDTQYF	TGTGCCAGCAGTGATTCTAGCGGGAGTGGCACAGATACGCAGTATTTT
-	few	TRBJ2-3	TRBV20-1	CSTSWLTGAQYF	TGCAGTACCTCATGGCTCACAGGTGCGCAGTATTTT
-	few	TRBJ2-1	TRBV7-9	CASSLVSETYNEQFF	TGTGCCAGCAGCTTAGTTAGCGAGACTTACAATGAGCAGTTCTTC
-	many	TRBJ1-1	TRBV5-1	CASRGFSAVNTEAFF	TGCGCCAGCAGGGGGTTCTCAGCCGTGAACACTGAAGCTTTCTTT
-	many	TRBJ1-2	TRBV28	CASSFVLDSPNYGYTF	TGTGCCAGCAGTTTTGTTTTAGACTCACCTAACTATGGCTACACCTTC
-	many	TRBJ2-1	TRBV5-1	CASSFSGWLYNEQFF	TGCGCCAGCAGCTTCTCAGGCTGGCTCTACAATGAGCAGTTCTTC
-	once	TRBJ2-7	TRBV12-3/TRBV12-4	CGSSFGRSSYEQYF	TGTGGCAGCAGTTTTGGGCGAAGCTCCTACGAGCAGTACTTC
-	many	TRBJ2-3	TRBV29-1	CSVILVLGADTQYF	TGCAGCGTTATCCTCGTCTTGGGGGCAGATACGCAGTATTTT
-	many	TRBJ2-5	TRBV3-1	CASSRLSGNQETQYF	TGTGCCAGCAGCCGCCTTAGCGGAAACCAAGAGACCCAGTACTTC
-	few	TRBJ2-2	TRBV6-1	CASSKGLAAMNTGELFF	TGTGCCAGCAGTAAGGGGTTAGCGGCTATGAACACCGGGGAGCTGTTTTTT
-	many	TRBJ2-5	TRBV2	CASSEWTPQETQYF	TGTGCCAGCAGTGAATGGACGCCGCAAGAGACCCAGTACTTC
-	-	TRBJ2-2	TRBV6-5	CASILFAANTGELFF	TGTGCCAGCATTCTCTTTGCGGCGAACACCGGGGAGCTGTTTTTT
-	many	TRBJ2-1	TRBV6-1	CARSSLDEQFF	TGTGCCAGAAGTAGCCTGGATGAGCAGTTCTTC
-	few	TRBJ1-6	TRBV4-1	CASSQVDPDSPLHF	TGCGCCAGCAGCCAAGTGGATCCGGATTCACCCCTCCACTTT
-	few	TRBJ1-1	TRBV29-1	CSVEIVQPNTEAFF	TGCAGCGTTGAAATTGTACAGCCGAACACTGAAGCTTTCTTT
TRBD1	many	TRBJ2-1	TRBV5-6	CASSLGTGGNEQFF	TGTGCCAGCAGCTTGGGGACAGGGGGCAATGAGCAGTTCTTC
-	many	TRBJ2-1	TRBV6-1	CASSLNSSSYNEQFF	TGTGCCAGCAGTCTAAACTCGAGCTCCTACAATGAGCAGTTCTTC
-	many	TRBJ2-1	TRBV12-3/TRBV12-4	CASSLDSASTKQFF	TGTGCCAGCAGTTTAGATTCGGCTAGCACCAAGCAGTTCTTC
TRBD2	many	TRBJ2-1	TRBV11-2	CASSRSSLLAGDYNEQFF	TGTGCCAGCAGCCGTTCCTCTTTACTAGCGGGAGACTATAATGAGCAGTTCTTC
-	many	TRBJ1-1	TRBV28	CASSLGTGTVNTEAFF	TGTGCCAGCAGTTTGGGGACCGGGACCGTGAACACTGAAGCTTTCTTT